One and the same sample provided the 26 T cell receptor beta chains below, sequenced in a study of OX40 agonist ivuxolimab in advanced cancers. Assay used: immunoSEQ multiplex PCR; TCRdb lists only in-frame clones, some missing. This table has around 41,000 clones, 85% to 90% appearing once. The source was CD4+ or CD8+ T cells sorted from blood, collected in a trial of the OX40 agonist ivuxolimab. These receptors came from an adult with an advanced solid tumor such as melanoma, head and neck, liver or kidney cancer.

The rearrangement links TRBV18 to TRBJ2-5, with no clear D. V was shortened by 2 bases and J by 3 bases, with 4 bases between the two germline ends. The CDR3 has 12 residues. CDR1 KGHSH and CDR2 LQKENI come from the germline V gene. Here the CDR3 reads CASSPIEETQYF. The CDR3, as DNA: TGTGCCAGCTCACCAATTGAAGAGACCCAGTACTTC.

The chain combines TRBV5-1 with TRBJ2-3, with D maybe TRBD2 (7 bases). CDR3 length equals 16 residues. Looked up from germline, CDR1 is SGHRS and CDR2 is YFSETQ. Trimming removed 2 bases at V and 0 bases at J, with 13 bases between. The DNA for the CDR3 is TGCGCCAGCAGCTTAGGCGGGGGCCCCAGCACAGATACGCAGTATTTT. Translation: CASSLGGGPSTDTQYF.

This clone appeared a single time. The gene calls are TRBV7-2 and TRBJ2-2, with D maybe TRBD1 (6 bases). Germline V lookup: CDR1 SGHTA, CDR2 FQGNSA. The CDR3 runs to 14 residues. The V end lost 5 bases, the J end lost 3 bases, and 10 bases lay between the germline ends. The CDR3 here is CASSRQAYTGELFF. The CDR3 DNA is TGTGCCAGCAGCCGACAGGCGTACACCGGGGAGCTGTTTTTT. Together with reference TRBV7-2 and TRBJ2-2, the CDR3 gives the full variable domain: GAGVSQSPSNKVTEKGKDVELRCDPISGHTALYWYRQSLGQGLEFLIYFQGNSAPDKSGLPSDRFSAERTGGSVSTLTIQRTQQEDSAVYLCASSRQAYTGELFFGEGSRLTVL.

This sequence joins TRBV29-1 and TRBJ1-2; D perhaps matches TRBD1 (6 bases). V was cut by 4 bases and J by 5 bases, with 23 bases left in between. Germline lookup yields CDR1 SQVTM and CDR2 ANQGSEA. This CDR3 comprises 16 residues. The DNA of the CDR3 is TGCAGCGTTGGTAGGGGTACAGGGAGAATGGATTATGGCTACACCTTC. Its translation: CSVGRGTGRMDYGYTF. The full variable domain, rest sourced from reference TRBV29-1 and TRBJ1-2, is SAVISQKPSRDICQRGTSLTIQCQVDSQVTMMFWYRQQPGQSLTLIATANQGSEATYESGFVIDKFPISRPNLTFSTLTVSNMSPEDSSIYLCSVGRGTGRMDYGYTFGSGTRLTVV.

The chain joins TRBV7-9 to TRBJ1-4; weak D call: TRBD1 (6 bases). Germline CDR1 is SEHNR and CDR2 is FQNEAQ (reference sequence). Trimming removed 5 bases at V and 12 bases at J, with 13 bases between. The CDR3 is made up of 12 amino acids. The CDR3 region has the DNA TGTGCCAGCAGCGTTTTGACAGGTCAACTGTTTTTT. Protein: CASSVLTGQLFF.

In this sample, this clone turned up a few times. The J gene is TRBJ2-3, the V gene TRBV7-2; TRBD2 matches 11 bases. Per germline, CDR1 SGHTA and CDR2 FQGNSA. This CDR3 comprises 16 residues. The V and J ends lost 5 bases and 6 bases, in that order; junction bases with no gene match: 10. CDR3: CASSHSGLAAGDTQYF. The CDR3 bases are TGTGCCAGCAGCCATTCGGGACTAGCGGCCGGCGATACGCAGTATTTT.

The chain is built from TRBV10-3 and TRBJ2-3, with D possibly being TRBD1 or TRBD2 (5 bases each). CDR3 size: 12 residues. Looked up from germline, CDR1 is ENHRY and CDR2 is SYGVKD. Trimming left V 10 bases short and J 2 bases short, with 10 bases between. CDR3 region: CATGDLTDTQYF. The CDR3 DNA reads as TGTGCCACCGGGGACCTCACAGATACGCAGTATTTT.

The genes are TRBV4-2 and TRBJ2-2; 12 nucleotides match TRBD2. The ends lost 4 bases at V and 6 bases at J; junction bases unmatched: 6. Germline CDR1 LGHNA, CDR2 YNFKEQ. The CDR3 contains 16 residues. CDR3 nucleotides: TGTGCCAGCAGCCGAGCTAGCGGGGGGGCCCCCGGGGAGCTGTTTTTT. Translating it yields CASSRASGGAPGELFF.

Here the CDR3 reads CASSRRRLNEQFF. The CDR3 coding sequence is TGTGCCAGCAGCCGACGACGATTGAATGAGCAGTTCTTC. The chain recombines TRBV11-2 with TRBJ2-1, with D hard to call. Germline CDR1 and CDR2: SGHAT and FQNNGV. CDR3 length: 13 amino acids. Deletions cut 5 bases from V and 7 bases from J, with 12 bases between. Using reference TRBV11-2 and TRBJ2-1 for the parts outside the CDR3, the full variable domain is EAGVAQSPRYKIIEKRQSVAFWCNPISGHATLYWYQQILGQGPKLLIQFQNNGVVDDSQLPKDRFSAERLKGVDSTLKIQPAKLEDSAVYLCASSRRRLNEQFFGPGTRLTVL.

Here the CDR3 DNA reads TGCGCCAGCAGCCAAGATCCCCCCGGACAGGCTTTAACGGCCCAGCATTTT. It codes for CASSQDPPGQALTAQHF. The gene calls are TRBV4-3 and TRBJ1-5; 7 bases are a match to TRBD1. This CDR3 region has 17 residues. J was trimmed by 11 bases and V by 0 bases; bases with no gene match: 16. From germline, CDR1 is LGHNA and CDR2 YSLEER.

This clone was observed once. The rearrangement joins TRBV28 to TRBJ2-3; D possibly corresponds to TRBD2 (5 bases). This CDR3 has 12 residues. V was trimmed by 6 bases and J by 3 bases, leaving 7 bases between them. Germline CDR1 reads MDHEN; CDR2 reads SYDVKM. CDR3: CASRRETDTQYF. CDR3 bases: TGTGCCAGCAGAAGGGAGACAGATACGCAGTATTTT.

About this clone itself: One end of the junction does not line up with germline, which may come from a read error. CDR3 DNA: TGTGCCGGGGGCTCTGGAAGCACCATATATTTT. This codes for CAGGSGSTIYF. The chain combines TRBV6-6 with TRBJ1-3; TRBD1 is a possible D gene (6 bases). Germline CDR1 and CDR2: MNHNY and SVGAGI (reference sequence). The CDR3 length is 11 residues.

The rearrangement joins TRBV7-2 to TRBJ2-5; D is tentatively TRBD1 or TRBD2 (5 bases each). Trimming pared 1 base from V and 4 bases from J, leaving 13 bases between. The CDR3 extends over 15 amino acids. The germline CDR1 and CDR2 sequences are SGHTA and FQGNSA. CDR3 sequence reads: CASSLGLQRGETQYF. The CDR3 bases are TGTGCCAGCAGCTTAGGTCTCCAGAGGGGAGAGACCCAGTACTTC.

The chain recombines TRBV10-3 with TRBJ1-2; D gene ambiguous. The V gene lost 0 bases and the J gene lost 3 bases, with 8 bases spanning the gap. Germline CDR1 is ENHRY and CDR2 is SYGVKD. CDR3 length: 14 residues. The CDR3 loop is CAISESTGDYGYTF. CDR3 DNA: TGTGCCATCAGTGAGTCGACTGGGGACTATGGCTACACCTTC.

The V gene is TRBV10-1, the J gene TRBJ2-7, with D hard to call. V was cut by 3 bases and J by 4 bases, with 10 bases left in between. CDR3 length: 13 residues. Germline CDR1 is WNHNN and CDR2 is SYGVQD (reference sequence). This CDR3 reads CASSDWSSYEQYF. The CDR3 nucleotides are TGCGCCAGCAGTGATTGGTCTTCTTACGAGCAGTACTTC.

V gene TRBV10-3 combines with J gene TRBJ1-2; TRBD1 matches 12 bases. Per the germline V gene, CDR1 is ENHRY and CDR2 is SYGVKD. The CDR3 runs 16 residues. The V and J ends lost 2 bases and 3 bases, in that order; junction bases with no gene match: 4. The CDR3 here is CAISEGTGGVDYGYTF. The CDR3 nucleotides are TGTGCCATCAGTGAGGGGACAGGGGGCGTGGACTATGGCTACACCTTC.

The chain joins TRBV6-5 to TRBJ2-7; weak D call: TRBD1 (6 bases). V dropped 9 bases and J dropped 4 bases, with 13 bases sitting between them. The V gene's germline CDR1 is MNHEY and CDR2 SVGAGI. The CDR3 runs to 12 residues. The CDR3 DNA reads TGTGCCAGTGGGGGCAGCCTATACGAGCAGTACTTC. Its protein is CASGGSLYEQYF.

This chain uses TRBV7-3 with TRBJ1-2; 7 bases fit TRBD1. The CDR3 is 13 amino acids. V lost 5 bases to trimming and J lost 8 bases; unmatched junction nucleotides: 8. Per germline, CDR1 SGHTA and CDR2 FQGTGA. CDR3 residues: CASSAQGEEGYTF. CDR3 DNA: TGTGCCAGCAGCGCCCAGGGGGAGGAGGGCTACACCTTC.

CDR3 nucleotides: TGTGCCAGCAGCGCGAGGACAGGGAACACCGGGGAGCTGTTTTTT. Translation: CASSARTGNTGELFF. This chain uses TRBV7-9 with TRBJ2-2; the match to TRBD1 covers 7 bases. The CDR3 spans 15 residues. V lost 5 bases to trimming and J lost 1 base; unmatched junction nucleotides: 4. CDR1 SEHNR and CDR2 FQNEAQ come from the germline V gene (reference sequence).

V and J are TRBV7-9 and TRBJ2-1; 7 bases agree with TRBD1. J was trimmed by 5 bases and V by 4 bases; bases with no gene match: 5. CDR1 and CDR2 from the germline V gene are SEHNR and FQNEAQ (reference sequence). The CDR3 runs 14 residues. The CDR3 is CASSYRTGDNEQFF. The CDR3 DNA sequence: TGTGCCAGCAGCTATCGGACAGGTGACAATGAGCAGTTCTTC.

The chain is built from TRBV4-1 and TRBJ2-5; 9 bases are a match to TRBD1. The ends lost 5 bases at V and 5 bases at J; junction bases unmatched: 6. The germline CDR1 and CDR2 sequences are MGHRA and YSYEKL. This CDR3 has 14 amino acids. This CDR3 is CASSAQGAQETQYF. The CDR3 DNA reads TGCGCCAGCAGCGCACAGGGGGCGCAGGAGACCCAGTACTTC.

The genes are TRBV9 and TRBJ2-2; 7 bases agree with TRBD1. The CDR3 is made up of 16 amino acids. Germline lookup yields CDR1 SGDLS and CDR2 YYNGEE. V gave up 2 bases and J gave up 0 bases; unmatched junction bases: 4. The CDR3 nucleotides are TGTGCCAGCAGCGTGAGACAGGGCCCGAACACCGGGGAGCTGTTTTTT. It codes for CASSVRQGPNTGELFF.

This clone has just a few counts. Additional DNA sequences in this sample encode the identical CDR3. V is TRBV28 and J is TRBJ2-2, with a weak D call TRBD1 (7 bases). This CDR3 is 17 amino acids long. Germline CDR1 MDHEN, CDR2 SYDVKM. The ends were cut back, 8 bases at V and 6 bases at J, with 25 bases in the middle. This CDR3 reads CASSGGKGPTLSGELFF. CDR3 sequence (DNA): TGTGCCAGCTCAGGGGGGAAAGGGCCCACATTATCCGGGGAGCTGTTTTTT.

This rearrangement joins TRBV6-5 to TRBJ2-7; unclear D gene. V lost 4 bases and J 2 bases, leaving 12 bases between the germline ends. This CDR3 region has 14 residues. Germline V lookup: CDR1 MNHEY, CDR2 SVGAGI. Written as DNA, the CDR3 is TGTGCCAGCAGTTCACGGGCCTACCCCTACGAGCAGTACTTC. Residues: CASSSRAYPYEQYF.

CDR3 in amino acids: CASSQGPGQGNTIYF. CDR3 DNA sequence: TGTGCCAGCTCTCAGGGACCAGGGCAAGGAAACACCATATATTTT. V gene TRBV18 combines with J gene TRBJ1-3; perhaps TRBD1 as D (5 bases). V dropped 6 bases and J dropped 4 bases, with 16 bases sitting between them. The CDR3 is 15 amino acids. CDR1 KGHSH and CDR2 LQKENI come from the germline V gene.

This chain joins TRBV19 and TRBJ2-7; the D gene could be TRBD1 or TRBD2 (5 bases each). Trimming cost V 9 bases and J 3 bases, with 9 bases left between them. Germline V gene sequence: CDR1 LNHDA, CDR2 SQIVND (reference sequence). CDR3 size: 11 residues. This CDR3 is CASRDGYEQYF. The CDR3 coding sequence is TGTGCCAGCCGGGACGGCTACGAGCAGTACTTC.